This entry lists 9 T cell receptor beta chains sequenced from one sample in a study of CD4 T cells in lung cancer (dated by TCRdb to about 2019). Non-adjacent lung tissue was collected from the same resection as far as possible from the malignant lesion, at least 3 cm away. Libraries were built with the immunoSEQ multiplex PCR assay. The table comes from immuneACCESS by way of TCRdb, which keeps in-frame sequences with V and J called. Part of the clones is missing from these tables; in studies checked, under half for an unresolved V gene and the rest for unknown reasons. The table for this sample lists some 9,300 clones; around 66% of them were counted only once. The ten largest make up approximately 15% of the sample. Input material: normal lung tissue taken away from the tumor. These receptors originate from a man between 60 and 70 years old with non-small cell lung cancer.

The chain is built from TRBV11-2 and TRBJ1-6; TRBD1 is a possible D gene (5 bases). The V end lost 1 base, the J end lost 7 bases, and 11 bases lay between the germline ends. CDR3 length: 15 amino acids. Germline V gene data show CDR1 as SGHAT and CDR2 as FQNNGV. CDR3 protein: CASSLGPGLNSPLHF. CDR3 DNA: TGTGCCAGCAGCTTAGGTCCAGGGTTAAATTCACCCCTCCACTTT.

This chain uses TRBV5-4 with TRBJ1-2; 7 bases are a match to TRBD1. J was trimmed by 2 bases and V by 4 bases; bases with no gene match: 5. Looked up from germline, CDR1 is SGHNT and CDR2 is YYREEE (reference sequence). This CDR3 has 14 amino acids. The CDR3 sequence: CASSPDRTNYGYTF. The CDR3, as DNA: TGTGCCAGCAGCCCGGACAGGACCAACTATGGCTACACCTTC.

The V call is TRBV28, the J call TRBJ1-5; 8 bases line up with TRBD1. There are 14 residues in the CDR3. V dropped 10 bases and J dropped 4; count of bases not matched to a gene: 9. In germline, CDR1 is MDHEN, CDR2 SYDVKM. The CDR3 sequence is CAIEAGGLNQPQHF. The CDR3 nucleotides are TGTGCCATAGAGGCAGGGGGCCTGAATCAGCCCCAGCATTTT.

The CDR3: CACKLAGALDEQYF. For the CDR3, the DNA is TGTGCCTGTAAACTAGCGGGAGCGCTCGACGAGCAGTACTTC. This sequence joins TRBV30 and TRBJ2-7; TRBD2 matches 11 bases. Germline trimming cut 6 bases from V and 5 bases from J; bases unmatched to any gene: 9. The CDR3 sequence is 14 residues long. CDR1 and CDR2 from the germline V gene are GTSNPN and SVGIG (reference sequence).

This clone appeared once. The chain carries TRBV19 and TRBJ2-6, with 12 bases aligning to TRBD2. The J segment lost 4 bases and the V segment lost 7 bases, leaving 14 bases of the junction unmatched. This CDR3 contains 19 residues. CDR1 and CDR2 from the germline V gene are LNHDA and SQIVND (reference sequence). CDR3 in DNA: TGTGCCAGTACCCCCCGGGTACTAGCGGGAGGTTCCGGGGCCAACGTCCTGACTTTC. Translation: CASTPRVLAGGSGANVLTF.

This clone was counted a few times. J is TRBJ1-1 and V is TRBV29-1; D gene ambiguous. The CDR3 covers 14 residues. Trimming took 5 bases from V and 1 from J, leaving 14 bases between them. Germline CDR1 is SQVTM and CDR2 is ANQGSEA. The CDR3 DNA is TGCAGCGTTATTGAAGGTGCGGGGAACACTGAAGCTTTCTTT. Residues: CSVIEGAGNTEAFF.

The V call is TRBV7-3, the J call TRBJ2-1, with 12 positions matching TRBD2. The CDR3 totals 17 residues. V was clipped by 5 bases and J by 9 bases; unmatched bases: 14. Germline V gene sequence: CDR1 SGHTA, CDR2 FQGTGA. CDR3 in amino acids: CASSPQTSGRRMGEQFF. CDR3 sequence (DNA): TGTGCCAGCAGCCCACAGACTAGCGGGAGAAGAATGGGTGAGCAGTTCTTC.

The chain couples TRBV5-1 to TRBJ2-3; TRBD2 aligns across 8 bases. Germline V CDR1 and CDR2: SGHRS, YFSETQ. The ends lost 0 bases at V and 0 bases at J; junction bases unmatched: 6. CDR3 length equals 17 residues. As DNA, the CDR3 is TGCGCCAGCAGCTTGGTCGGGCTAGCGGGTAGCACAGATACGCAGTATTTT. This sequence encodes CASSLVGLAGSTDTQYF.

The CDR3 spells CASSTGTSGTVDTQYF. DNA for the CDR3: TGTGCCAGCAGTACAGGGACTAGCGGGACGGTAGATACGCAGTATTTT. The rearrangement joins TRBV6-6 to TRBJ2-3; 13 bases are a match to TRBD2. This CDR3 comprises 16 residues. J gave up 5 bases and V 5 bases, and 7 bases lay outside the gene matches. The germline V gene encodes CDR1 MNHNY and CDR2 SVGAGI (reference sequence).